This T cell receptor beta chain was obtained from a study of molecular identifiers for immune sequencing clone quantification. This clonotype was observed many times. The CDR3 contains 14 residues. In germline, CDR1 is SQVTM, CDR2 ANQGSEA. Unmatched junction bases numbered 5, after V lost 8 bases and J lost 0 bases. TCRdb re-derived calls from the PCR reads in MiXCR, one entry per CDR3 protein. The repertoire holds 75,000 to 100,000 distinct CDR3 sequences, with around 20% as singletons. The TCR sequence derives from a human donor in good health. Some libraries in this study had Jurkat cell RNA spiked in. V usage is TRBV29-1 and J usage is TRBJ2-1; 9 nucleotides match TRBD2. The sample taken for sequencing was naive CD8+ T cells from blood, with Jurkat cell RNA spiked in. Subset defined: FACS-sorted CD8+CD4-CCR7+CD45RA+ naive T cells. The CDR3 nucleotides are TGCAGCAGTAGCGGGAGTGTCTCCTACAATGAGCAGTTCTTC. It yields the protein CSSSGSVSYNEQFF.